What follows are 9 T cell receptor beta chains derived from one specimen sequenced in a study of blood T cell repertoires in COVID-19. The method was immunoSEQ multiplex PCR; TCRdb's version includes in-frame clones alone and lacks a portion of them. The sample consists of approximately 80,000 clones, about 85% of them appearing once. What was sequenced was peripheral blood. These receptors all come from a woman aged 80 or over with COVID-19, enrolled during active disease.

This rearrangement joins TRBV11-2 to TRBJ2-7; TRBD2 matches at 8 bases. V gave up 1 base and J gave up 1 base; unmatched junction bases: 6. This CDR3 comprises 16 residues. In germline, CDR1 is SGHAT, CDR2 FQNNGV. The CDR3 DNA reads as TGTGCCAGCAGCTTAGTTACTAGCGGTTCTTCCTACGAGCAGTACTTC. Translating gives CASSLVTSGSSYEQYF.

This clone was seen a few times. The chain carries TRBV4-3 and TRBJ2-5, with 13 positions matching TRBD2. The V segment lost 4 bases and the J segment 5 bases; nucleotides outside the gene matches: 10. This CDR3 region has 17 residues. Per germline, CDR1 LGHNA and CDR2 YSLEER. CDR3 residues: CASSPLTSGGAWETQYF. The CDR3, as DNA: TGCGCCAGCAGCCCACTAACTAGCGGGGGGGCCTGGGAGACCCAGTACTTC.

The chain employs TRBV5-1 and TRBJ2-7, with 9 bases fitting TRBD1. From germline, CDR1 is SGHRS and CDR2 YFSETQ. The CDR3 has 14 residues. V shed 3 bases, J shed 3 bases, and the junction held 4 bases outside the gene matches. CDR3 amino acids: CASSSDRGDYEQYF. The CDR3 DNA reads as TGCGCCAGCAGCTCTGACAGGGGGGACTACGAGCAGTACTTC.

This rearrangement joins TRBV6-6 to TRBJ2-7, with D perhaps matching TRBD1 (6 bases). Per germline, CDR1 MNHNY and CDR2 SVGAGI (reference sequence). Trimming cost V 5 bases and J 7 bases, with 18 bases left between them. The CDR3 is 14 residues long. The CDR3 region is CASSQTRGSGEQYF. Written as DNA, the CDR3 is TGTGCCAGCAGTCAAACCAGGGGCTCGGGGGAGCAGTACTTC.

The chain is built from TRBV3-1 (or the pseudogene TRBV3-2) and TRBJ1-2; D gene ambiguous. This CDR3 has 16 residues. Trimming shortened V by 0 bases and J by 6 bases, and 17 bases separated the two germline ends. Germline V gives CDR1 LGHDT, CDR2 YNNKEL (reference sequence). As DNA, the CDR3 is TGTGCCAGCAGCCAAGATTCCGTTAGAGGGTCCGATGGCTACACCTTC. It codes for CASSQDSVRGSDGYTF.

The chain combines TRBV24-1 with TRBJ2-2, with D possibly being TRBD1 (5 bases). This CDR3 is 14 amino acids long. The V end lost 9 bases, the J end lost 3 bases, and 13 bases lay between the germline ends. The germline CDR1 and CDR2 sequences are KGHDR and SFDVKD. The CDR3 loop reads CATRPGMDTGELFF. CDR3 DNA sequence: TGTGCCACCCGGCCAGGGATGGACACCGGGGAGCTGTTTTTT.

The chain is built from TRBV3-1 (or the pseudogene TRBV3-2) and TRBJ2-7; 13 bases are shared with TRBD2. Losses at the gene ends were 1 base for V and 6 bases for J; bases not matched to a gene: 12. In germline, CDR1 is LGHDT, CDR2 YNNKEL (reference sequence). This CDR3 spans 18 amino acids. The CDR3 DNA follows: TGTGCCAGCAGCCAAGTTCGGAGGACTAGCGGGAGTATAAGCGAGCAGTACTTC. It yields the protein CASSQVRRTSGSISEQYF.

The rearrangement joins TRBV7-9 to TRBJ2-5, with 11 bases that match TRBD2. The V gene's germline CDR1 is SEHNR and CDR2 FQNEAQ (reference sequence). This CDR3 contains 16 residues. The J segment lost 8 bases and the V segment lost 1 base, leaving 9 bases of the junction unmatched. The CDR3 protein is CASSLGPGLAAETQYF. The CDR3 coding sequence is TGTGCCAGCAGCTTAGGACCGGGACTAGCGGCCGAAACCCAGTACTTC.

The chain uses TRBV2 and TRBJ1-5; D unresolved. Per the germline V gene, CDR1 is SNHLY and CDR2 is FYNNEI. The CDR3 loop spans 13 amino acids. V was clipped by 7 bases and J by 7 bases, with 14 bases between them. The CDR3: CASKSVMWQPQHF. The CDR3 coding sequence is TGTGCCAGCAAGTCGGTGATGTGGCAGCCCCAGCATTTT.